This TCR beta chain was captured in a study of T cells in Graves' hyperthyroidism and ophthalmopathy (dated by TCRdb to about 2019). General notes on the study: Peripheral blood was sampled at the time of initial diagnosis, prior to any treatment. The roughly 99 discovery patients were divided at random into training and test sets in a 7:3 ratio. After sampling, hyperthyroidism patients received methimazole starting at 30 mg daily, and ophthalmopathy patients received high-dose intravenous methylprednisolone. TCR Vbeta CDR3 sequencing of roughly 140 peripheral blood samples (approximately 44 ophthalmopathy, about 74 hyperthyroidism and roughly 17 progressor patients) is reported in the paper. Prospective prediction of ophthalmopathy was tested in an independent validation cohort of 18 to 20 hyperthyroidism patients and 15 to 17 patients who later progressed to ophthalmopathy. To identify distinguishing TCR V-J signatures, a discovery cohort of 90 to 100 patients was used, comprising 40 to 45 with Graves' ophthalmopathy and 57 with stable Graves' hyperthyroidism. In six Graves' hyperthyroidism patients, the study also compared T-cell repertoires from thyroid tissue with T-cell repertoires from blood. Broader findings and caveats from the paper: Most expanded thyroid clonotypes (frequency above 0.001) were also detected in blood, suggesting blood repertoires may reflect thyroid immune responses. Sample size was not statistically predetermined, and investigators were not blinded to group allocation. In cross-validation, a model built on a 13 V-J signature told ophthalmopathy apart from stable hyperthyroidism with 85% to 90% sensitivity and roughly 83% specificity, and in testing the same model reached 80%/75%. In validation, the model predicted progression to ophthalmopathy a median of roughly 6.5 months before onset, with roughly 70% sensitivity and about 72% specificity.

This clonotype came up many times. Its cognate antigen has yet to be identified. The input lacks base qualities; no much larger clone sits a single base away. Moderately to severely active disease, a Clinical Activity Score of at least 3, a NOSPECS grade of at least 4, and a duration under 3 months were present in ophthalmopathy patients. Any patient with an uncontrolled infection, another autoimmune disease, pregnancy or lactation was excluded. Clinical symptoms, serum thyroxine and TRAb, thyroid ultrasound, and orbital computed tomography formed the basis for the diagnoses. PBMCs were isolated from about 9 ml of fresh peripheral blood by Ficoll-Paque density gradient centrifugation. Total RNA was extracted with Trizol reagent, and quality was checked on an Agilent 2100 Bioanalyzer. The germline V gene gives CDR1 as KGHSH and CDR2 as LQKENI. Taken from cysteine to phenylalanine, the CDR3 has 17 residues. The only DNA kept is the CDR3, 51 bases in frame from the first base. The V end gives up 2 bases and the J end 4 bases, leaving 11 bases in the junction not matched to a gene.

TCR beta CDR3 regions were amplified from RNA transcripts. The TCR CDR3 was subjected to a first round of RT-PCR using the HTBI primer set and the Qiagen OneStep RT-PCR kit. Libraries were constructed in a second round of multiplex PCR, after which size selection and purification were performed. Libraries were sequenced paired-end with 100 bp reads on an Illumina HiSeq2000. The original methods were these. SOAPnuke was used to process the raw data, with reads discarded if the reads contained adapters or uncalled bases, had a mean Phred below 15, or lacked an exact constant-primer or identifier match. COPE v1.2.5 was used to merge high-quality paired reads, and clonotypes were defined as unique nucleotide sequences. Clonotypes were aligned to IMGT TRBV, TRBD and TRBJ reference segments using MiTCR v1.1. Only V-J combinations with frequency above 0.0001, covering roughly 99% of repertoires, were analysed. The TCS score was defined as F50 (clonal expansion) divided by E x V (chaos), with BLOSUM62-based TCRdist calculated between CDR3 peptides within each V-J. Welch's t-statistics and random forest reduced 450 to 600 V-J features to 13, which were used in a naive Bayes classifier (R e1071). TCRdb applied fastp at Q25 and MiXCR to the public reads, then kept only in-frame beta chains. Each entry merges the rows of one CDR3 protein and shows their most common DNA and genes. TCRdb assigned the V and J calls; the authors' analysis was not used. The sample profile shows 490,000 or so distinct CDR3 sequences; about 16% of them were found once. The top ten clonotypes cover roughly 29% of the sample.

Specimen: blood. This TCR was sampled from a woman aged 25-40 years with Graves' ophthalmopathy. This receptor chain uses TRBV18 and TRBJ2-3, with 8 bases matching TRBD1. This receptor has the CDR3 CASSPVWQGAFADTQYF. In nucleotides, the sequence is TGTGCCAGCTCACCAGTTTGGCAGGGGGCGTTTGCAGATACGCAGTATTTT.